Here is one TCR beta chain with its context. Authors of the study amplified TCR beta CDR3 regions from RNA transcripts. First-round RT-PCR targeting the TCR CDR3 was performed with the HTBI primer set. TCRdb re-analysed the multiplex PCR reads in MiXCR, keeping a single row per CDR3 protein. The sample includes about 620,000 distinct CDR3 sequences, about a sixth of them seen just once. Deletions cut 5 bases from V and 6 bases from J, with 11 bases between. Per the germline V gene, CDR1 is SGHNT and CDR2 is YENEEA. This CDR3 is 13 amino acids long. This entry is derived from a study of T cells in Graves' hyperthyroidism and ophthalmopathy. The study excluded patients with uncontrolled infection, other autoimmune disease, pregnancy or lactation.

The sequencing sample was made of blood. The TCR was taken from a woman aged 30 to 39 with Graves' hyperthyroidism. The J gene is TRBJ2-1, the V gene TRBV11-3; no definite D call. DNA of the CDR3: TGTGCCAGCAGCCCCAATCGAGGCAATGAGCAGTTCTTC. Translation: CASSPNRGNEQFF.